Described below is a single T cell receptor beta chain sequence and its context. This sample is part of a study of shared clonotypes between healthy human individuals. This table comes from immunoSEQ multiplex PCR, and its TCRdb copy is limited to in-frame clones, with some not included. The top ten clones hold 10% to 15% of a sample with approximately 510,000 clones, 79% of them seen once. The specimen sequenced was PBMCs. The sequence derives from a woman in her thirties or forties in good health. Some clones in this sample may be carry-over from other donors' samples.

The CDR3 is CAISEGEGGQPQHF. CDR3 sequence (DNA): TGTGCCATCAGTGAGGGCGAGGGGGGACAGCCCCAGCATTTT. The J gene is TRBJ1-5, the V gene TRBV10-3; weak D call: TRBD1 (6 bases). Germline lookup yields CDR1 ENHRY and CDR2 SYGVKD. V was pared by 2 bases and J by 7 bases, with 12 bases between. The CDR3 extends over 14 amino acids.